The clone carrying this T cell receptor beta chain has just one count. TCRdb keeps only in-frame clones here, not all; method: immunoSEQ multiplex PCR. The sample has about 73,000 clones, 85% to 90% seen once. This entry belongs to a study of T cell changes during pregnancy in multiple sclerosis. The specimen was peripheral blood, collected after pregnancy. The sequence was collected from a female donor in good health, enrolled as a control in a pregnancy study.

The CDR3 sequence: CASSIRGGESTGELFF. For the CDR3, the DNA is TGTGCCAGTAGTATTAGAGGCGGGGAGAGCACCGGGGAGCTGTTTTTT. The chain joins TRBV19 to TRBJ2-2; TRBD2 might be the D (6 bases). The V gene's germline CDR1 is LNHDA and CDR2 SQIVND (reference sequence). The CDR3 contains 16 residues. With 3 bases removed from V and 4 bases from J, the gap between germline ends came to 15 bases.